This paragraph reports one T cell receptor beta chain. Its matching antigen is unknown. The entry originates in a study of T cell responses to AZD1222 COVID-19 vaccine. Second doses were pooled across both intervals (about 4 or about 12 weeks). Study-wide results and limits: Following two doses of AZD1222, Spike-specific TCR breadth and depth rose. White British donors predominated, females outnumbered males, and clonal diversity was possibly underestimated.

The V and J ends lost 3 bases and 2 bases respectively, with 29 bases between them. The CDR3 sequence is 20 residues long. The V gene's germline CDR1 is MDHEN and CDR2 SYDVKM. This table comes from immunoSEQ multiplex PCR, and its TCRdb copy is limited to in-frame clones, with some not included. The sample contains tens of thousands of clones, 60% to 80% of which appear only once. The source is an adult who received the AZD1222 COVID-19 vaccine. Specimen: peripheral blood, collected 28 days after the second AZD1222 dose. J is TRBJ2-7 and V is TRBV28; maybe TRBD1 (6 bases). The CDR3 bases are TGTGCCAGCAGTTTCAGGGGAAGAGTAGTAGTGAAGTATCCACCCTACGAGCAGTACTTC. Translation: CASSFRGRVVVKYPPYEQYF.